The present T cell receptor beta chain was sequenced within a study of cytotoxic CD8 clonotypes in ibrutinib-treated CLL. About the research overall: Treatment had run for a median roughly 13 months, range 6 to 36, when response samples were taken. Averaging across samples gave roughly 250,000 productive templates and roughly 88,000 productive rearrangements.

This table comes from immunoSEQ multiplex PCR, and its TCRdb copy is limited to in-frame clones, with some not included. The sample shows 50,000 or so clones, roughly 85% of them seen only once. Concerning this clone itself: The antigen is undetermined.

General study points: Clonality measured at baseline exceeded age-matched healthy donors, tracking circulating CD8+ T-cell counts.

The CDR3 has 12 residues. CDR1 is SEHNR, CDR2 FQNEAQ, per germline (reference sequence). Trimming left V 2 bases short and J 7 bases short, with 8 bases between. V gene TRBV7-9 combines with J gene TRBJ1-1; D perhaps matches TRBD1 (5 bases). The sequences come from PBMCs, collected after 24 months of ibrutinib treatment. The source is a human donor with chronic lymphocytic leukemia. CDR3 in DNA: TGTGCCAGCAGCTTATTGAGGGGTGAAGCTTTCTTT. Protein: CASSLLRGEAFF.